This T cell receptor beta chain was found in a study of Graves' ophthalmopathy and Graves' hyperthyroidism. The sample holds a few counts of this clonotype. Researchers took RNA transcripts and amplified TCR beta CDR3 regions from them. Following a first-round RT-PCR that used HTBI primers, a second-round multiplex PCR was carried out. TCRdb reanalysed the multiplex PCR reads using MiXCR and keeps one entry per CDR3 protein. Of hundreds of thousands of distinct CDR3 sequences in the sample, roughly 40% were seen once. Sequencing was done on a sample of peripheral blood. The sequence was obtained from an adult man with Graves' ophthalmopathy.

CDR3 region: CASSPRLATLPYEQYF. The CDR3 nucleotides read TGTGCCAGCAGCCCCCGACTAGCGACTCTTCCCTACGAGCAGTACTTC. This chain links TRBV7-6 with TRBJ2-7; 8 bases line up with TRBD2. The CDR3 is made up of 16 amino acids. CDR1 SGHVS and CDR2 FNYEAQ come from the germline V gene. Germline trimming cut 5 bases from V and 2 bases from J; bases unmatched to any gene: 11.